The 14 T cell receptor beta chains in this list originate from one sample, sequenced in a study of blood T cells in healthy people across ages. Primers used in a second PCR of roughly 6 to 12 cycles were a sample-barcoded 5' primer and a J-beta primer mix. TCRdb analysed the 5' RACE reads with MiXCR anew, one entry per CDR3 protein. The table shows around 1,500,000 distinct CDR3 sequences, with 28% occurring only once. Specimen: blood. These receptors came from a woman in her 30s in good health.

CDR3 sequence: CASRYEDTQYF. The CDR3 nucleotides read TGCGCCAGTCGGTACGAAGATACGCAGTATTTT. This sequence joins TRBV5-1 and TRBJ2-3; no firm D call. CDR1 SGHRS and CDR2 YFSETQ come from the germline V gene. Trimming removed 8 bases at V and 5 bases at J, with 9 bases between. The CDR3 runs to 11 residues.

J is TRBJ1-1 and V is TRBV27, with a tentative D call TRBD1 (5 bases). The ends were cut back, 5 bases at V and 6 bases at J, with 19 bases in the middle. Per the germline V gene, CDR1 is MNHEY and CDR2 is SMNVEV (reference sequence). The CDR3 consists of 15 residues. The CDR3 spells CASSKPRQTAPEAFF. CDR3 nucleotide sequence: TGTGCCAGCAGTAAACCCCGACAGACTGCCCCTGAAGCTTTCTTT.

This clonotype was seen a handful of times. CDR3 coding DNA: TGTGCCAGCAGCCCAAAGACAGGGGGCTGGAGGGCCAACGTCCTGACTTTC. Its protein is CASSPKTGGWRANVLTF. The genes are TRBV7-3 and TRBJ2-6; 10 bases match TRBD1. Germline lookup yields CDR1 SGHTA and CDR2 FQGTGA. The J segment lost 5 bases and the V segment lost 5 bases, leaving 9 bases of the junction unmatched. The CDR3 loop spans 17 amino acids.

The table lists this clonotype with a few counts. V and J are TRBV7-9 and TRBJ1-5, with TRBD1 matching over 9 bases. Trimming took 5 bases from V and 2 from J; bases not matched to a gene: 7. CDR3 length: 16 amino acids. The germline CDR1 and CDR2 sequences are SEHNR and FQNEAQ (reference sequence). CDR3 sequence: CASSQDWDRGNQPQHF. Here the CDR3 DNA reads TGTGCCAGCAGCCAGGACTGGGACAGGGGCAATCAGCCCCAGCATTTT.

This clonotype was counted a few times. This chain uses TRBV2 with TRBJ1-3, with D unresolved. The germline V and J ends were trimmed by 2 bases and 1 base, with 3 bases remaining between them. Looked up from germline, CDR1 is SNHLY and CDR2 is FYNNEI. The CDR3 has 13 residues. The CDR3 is CASSEQSGNTIYF. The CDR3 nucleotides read TGTGCCAGCAGTGAACAATCTGGAAACACCATATATTTT.

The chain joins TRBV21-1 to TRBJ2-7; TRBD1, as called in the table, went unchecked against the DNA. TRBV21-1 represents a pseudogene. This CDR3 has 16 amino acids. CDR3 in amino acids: CASSKSPDTSSYEQYF. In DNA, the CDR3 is TGTGCCAGCAGCAAATCCCCGGACACGAGCTCCTACGAGCAGTACTTC.

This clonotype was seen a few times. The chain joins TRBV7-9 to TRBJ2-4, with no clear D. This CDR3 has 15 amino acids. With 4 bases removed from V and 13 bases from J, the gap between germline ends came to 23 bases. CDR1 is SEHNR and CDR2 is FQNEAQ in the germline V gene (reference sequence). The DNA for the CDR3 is TGTGCCAGCAGCTCCTCTACCCGGTCCTACAATGAGCAGTACTTC. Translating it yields CASSSSTRSYNEQYF.

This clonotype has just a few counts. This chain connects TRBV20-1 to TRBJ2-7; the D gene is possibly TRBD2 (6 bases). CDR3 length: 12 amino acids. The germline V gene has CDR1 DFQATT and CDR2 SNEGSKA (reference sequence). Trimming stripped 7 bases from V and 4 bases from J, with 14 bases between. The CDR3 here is CSGSLAGYEQYF. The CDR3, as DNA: TGCAGTGGCTCACTAGCCGGTTACGAGCAGTACTTC.

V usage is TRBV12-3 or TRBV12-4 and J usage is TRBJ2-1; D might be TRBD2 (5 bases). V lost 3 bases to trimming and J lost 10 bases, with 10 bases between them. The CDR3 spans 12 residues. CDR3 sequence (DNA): TGTGCCAGCAGTTTGCTCGGGGAGGAGCAGTTCTTC. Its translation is CASSLLGEEQFF.

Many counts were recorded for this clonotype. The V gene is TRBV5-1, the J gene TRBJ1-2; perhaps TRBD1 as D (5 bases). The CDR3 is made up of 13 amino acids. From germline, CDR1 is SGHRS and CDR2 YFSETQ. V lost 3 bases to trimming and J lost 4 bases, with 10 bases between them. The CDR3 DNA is TGCGCCAGCAGCTCCGGGGGGAGCTATGGCTACACCTTC. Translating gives CASSSGGSYGYTF. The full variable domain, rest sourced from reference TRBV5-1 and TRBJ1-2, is KAGVTQTPRYLIKTRGQQVTLSCSPISGHRSVSWYQQTPGQGLQFLFEYFSETQRNKGNFPGRFSGRQFSNSRSEMNVSTLELGDSALYLCASSSGGSYGYTFGSGTRLTVV.

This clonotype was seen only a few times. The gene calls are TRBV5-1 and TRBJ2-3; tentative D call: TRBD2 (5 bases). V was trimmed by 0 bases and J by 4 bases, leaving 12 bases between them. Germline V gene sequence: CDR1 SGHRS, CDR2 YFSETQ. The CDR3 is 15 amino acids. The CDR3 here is CASSLGQTSSDTQYF. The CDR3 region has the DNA TGCGCCAGCAGCTTGGGACAAACTAGTTCAGATACGCAGTATTTT.

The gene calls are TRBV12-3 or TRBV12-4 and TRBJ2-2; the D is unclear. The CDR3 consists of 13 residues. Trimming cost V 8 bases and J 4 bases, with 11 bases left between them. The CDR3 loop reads CASATDPTGELFF. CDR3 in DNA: TGTGCCAGCGCAACAGATCCCACCGGGGAGCTGTTTTTT.

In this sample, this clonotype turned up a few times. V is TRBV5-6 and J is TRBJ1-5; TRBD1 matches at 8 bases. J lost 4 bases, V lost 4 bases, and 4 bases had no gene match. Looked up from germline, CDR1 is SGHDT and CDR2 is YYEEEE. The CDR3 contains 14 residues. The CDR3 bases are TGTGCCAGCAGCCGACAGGGGTTAAATCAGCCCCAGCATTTT. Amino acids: CASSRQGLNQPQHF.

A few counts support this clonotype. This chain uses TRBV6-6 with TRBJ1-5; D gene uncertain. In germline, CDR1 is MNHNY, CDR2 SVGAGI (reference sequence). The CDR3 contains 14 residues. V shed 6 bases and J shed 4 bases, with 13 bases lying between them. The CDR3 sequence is CASSDPSVNQPQHF. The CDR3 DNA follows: TGTGCCAGCAGCGACCCGAGCGTAAATCAGCCCCAGCATTTT.